The 18 T cell receptor beta chains below were found in one sample sequenced in a study of blood T cell repertoires in COVID-19. Data came from immunoSEQ multiplex PCR; TCRdb stores just in-frame clones and leaves some out. This sample carries tens of thousands of clones, roughly 92% of them seen once, and the ten largest clones take about a tenth. Sequenced material: peripheral blood. The origin of the receptors is a man aged 45-65 years with active COVID-19.

The chain carries TRBV5-1 and TRBJ2-2; tentatively, D is TRBD2 (5 bases). The CDR3 is 15 residues long. Germline V gene lookup returns CDR1 SGHRS and CDR2 YFSETQ. The V end was cut by 3 bases, the J end by 4 bases, with 13 bases between. The CDR3 sequence is CASSSPRRATGELFF. CDR3 coding DNA: TGCGCCAGCAGCTCACCCCGGCGGGCCACCGGGGAGCTGTTTTTT. Variable domain in full (rest from reference TRBV5-1 and TRBJ2-2): KAGVTQTPRYLIKTRGQQVTLSCSPISGHRSVSWYQQTPGQGLQFLFEYFSETQRNKGNFPGRFSGRQFSNSRSEMNVSTLELGDSALYLCASSSPRRATGELFFGEGSRLTVL.

V gene TRBV28 combines with J gene TRBJ2-7, with 7 bases identical to TRBD2. This CDR3 has 14 residues. The V segment lost 7 bases and the J segment 2 bases; nucleotides outside the gene matches: 8. Germline CDR1 MDHEN, CDR2 SYDVKM. CDR3 region: CASTARRGTYEQYF. CDR3 nucleotides: TGTGCCAGCACCGCTCGGCGGGGGACCTACGAGCAGTACTTC. Full variable domain (rest looked up from reference TRBV28 and TRBJ2-7): DVKVTQSSRYLVKRTGEKVFLECVQDMDHENMFWYRQDPGLGLRLIYFSYDVKMKEKGDIPEGYSVSREKKERFSLILESASTNQTSMYLCASTARRGTYEQYFGPGTRLTVT.

This clone was counted a single time. This chain uses TRBV27 with TRBJ1-5; 9 bases line up with TRBD1. Per germline, CDR1 MNHEY and CDR2 SMNVEV (reference sequence). The junction had 8 bases not matched to a gene; V was cut back by 5 bases and J by 3 bases. CDR3 length: 16 residues. The chain's CDR3 is CASSPGTGIYNQPQHF. CDR3 in DNA: TGTGCCAGCAGTCCCGGGACAGGGATTTACAATCAGCCCCAGCATTTT.

The rearrangement joins TRBV6-5 to TRBJ1-6; no reliable D call. V gave up 0 bases and J gave up 11 bases, with 8 bases separating them. CDR1 is MNHEY, CDR2 SVGAGI, per germline. This CDR3 comprises 13 residues. The DNA of the CDR3 is TGTGCCAGCAGTTACTCCTCAGGTGCACCCCTCCACTTT. It translates to CASSYSSGAPLHF.

The rearrangement links TRBV29-1 to TRBJ2-6; 8 nucleotides align to TRBD2. The CDR3 length is 17 residues. V shed 5 bases, J shed 0 bases, and the junction held 9 bases outside the gene matches. Germline V gene lookup returns CDR1 SQVTM and CDR2 ANQGSEA. The DNA for the CDR3 is TGCAGCGTTTCCGTAGCGGGGTTGAGCTCTGGGGCCAACGTCCTGACTTTC. Its translation: CSVSVAGLSSGANVLTF.

The chain joins TRBV6-5 to TRBJ1-5; D is possibly TRBD1 (5 bases). V shed 4 bases and J shed 7 bases, with 11 bases lying between them. The CDR3 covers 13 residues. Germline loops: CDR1 MNHEY, CDR2 SVGAGI. The CDR3 region is CASSSGMGQPQHF. CDR3 sequence (DNA): TGTGCCAGCAGTTCAGGGATGGGCCAGCCCCAGCATTTT.

The V gene is TRBV27, the J gene TRBJ2-1; TRBD1 might be the D (5 bases). CDR3 length: 13 residues. Germline CDR1 MNHEY, CDR2 SMNVEV (reference sequence). The V end lost 5 bases, the J end lost 9 bases, and 14 bases lay between the germline ends. In nucleotides, the CDR3 is TGTGCCAGCAGTCGCCCGCCTAGGGGTGAGCAGTTCTTC. It is translated as CASSRPPRGEQFF.

The rearrangement joins TRBV28 to TRBJ2-6; 11 bases map to TRBD1. V lost 5 bases and J lost 1; bases outside the gene matches: 7. In germline, CDR1 is MDHEN, CDR2 SYDVKM. The CDR3 totals 18 residues. CDR3 nucleotides: TGTGCCAGCAGTCCGGACAGGGGGCTCGTATCTGGGGCCAACGTCCTGACTTTC. Translation: CASSPDRGLVSGANVLTF.

The gene calls are TRBV3-1 (or the pseudogene TRBV3-2) and TRBJ2-3, with 10 positions matching TRBD2. CDR3 length equals 15 residues. The junction had 3 bases not matched to a gene; V was cut back by 3 bases and J by 3 bases. The germline V gene encodes CDR1 LGHDT and CDR2 YNNKEL (reference sequence). The chain's CDR3 is CASSHGLAETDTQYF. The CDR3 region has the DNA TGTGCCAGCAGCCACGGACTAGCGGAGACAGATACGCAGTATTTT.

The chain uses TRBV6-1 and TRBJ2-5, with 7 bases matching TRBD2. Germline assignment: CDR1 MNHNS and CDR2 SASEGT. CDR3 length equals 16 residues. Trimming at V came to 3 bases and at J to 5 bases, leaving 12 bases not matched to a gene. The CDR3 nucleotides read TGTGCCAGCAGTGATCCTCATGCAGGCGGGAGTGAGACCCAGTACTTC. Amino acid sequence: CASSDPHAGGSETQYF.

The rearrangement links TRBV4-1 to TRBJ2-1; D not certain. Germline assignment: CDR1 MGHRA and CDR2 YSYEKL. CDR3 length equals 16 residues. The V end lost 4 bases, the J end lost 9 bases, and 22 bases lay between the germline ends. The CDR3 spells CASSPLAEQPSGEQFF. The CDR3 region has the DNA TGCGCCAGCAGCCCCTTAGCTGAACAACCCTCGGGTGAGCAGTTCTTC.

The DNA of the CDR3 is TGTGCCAGCAGTGACAGGCATAGCAATCAGCCCCAGCATTTT. The encoded protein is CASSDRHSNQPQHF. V is TRBV2 and J is TRBJ1-5, with D hard to call. The germline V gene has CDR1 SNHLY and CDR2 FYNNEI. The CDR3 has 14 residues. V was shortened by 3 bases and J by 0 bases, with 6 bases between the two germline ends.

The V call is TRBV12-3 or TRBV12-4, the J call TRBJ1-2; D perhaps matches TRBD1 (5 bases). The CDR3 sequence is 13 residues long. The ends were cut back, 4 bases at V and 12 bases at J, with 18 bases in the middle. CDR3 amino acids: CASSYDGRGYDTF. CDR3 sequence (DNA): TGTGCCAGCAGTTACGATGGACGGGGGTACGACACCTTC.

The chain carries TRBV19 and TRBJ2-1, with TRBD2 matching over 10 bases. This CDR3 contains 14 residues. CDR1 is LNHDA, CDR2 SQIVND, per germline (reference sequence). The ends lost 4 bases at V and 9 bases at J; junction bases unmatched: 6. CDR3 loop: CASSTIAGGGEQFF. As DNA, the CDR3 is TGTGCCAGTAGTACAATAGCGGGAGGAGGTGAGCAGTTCTTC.

The J gene is TRBJ1-5, the V gene TRBV30; the match to TRBD1 covers 9 bases. The trim removed 3 bases at V and 0 bases at J, leaving 3 bases unmatched. The CDR3 runs 15 residues. CDR1 and CDR2 (germline): GTSNPN, SVGIG (reference sequence). The CDR3 loop reads CAWSRGQGSNQPQHF. CDR3 nucleotides: TGTGCCTGGAGCCGGGGACAGGGTAGCAATCAGCCCCAGCATTTT. Together with reference TRBV30 and TRBJ1-5, the CDR3 gives the full variable domain: SQTIHQWPATLVQPVGSPLSLECTVEGTSNPNLYWYRQAAGRGLQLLFYSVGIGQISSEVPQNLSASRPQDRQFILSSKKLLLSDSGFYLCAWSRGQGSNQPQHFGDGTRLSIL.

The V gene is TRBV2, the J gene TRBJ1-5; 8 bases agree with TRBD1. V lost 4 bases to trimming and J lost 3 bases; unmatched junction nucleotides: 5. Looked up from germline, CDR1 is SNHLY and CDR2 is FYNNEI. This CDR3 is 15 amino acids long. The chain's CDR3 is CASSGDRFNNQPQHF. The DNA for the CDR3 is TGTGCCAGCAGTGGGGACAGGTTTAACAATCAGCCCCAGCATTTT.

The chain carries TRBV7-3 and TRBJ2-1; 8 bases match TRBD2. The J segment lost 6 bases and the V segment lost 2 bases, leaving 6 bases of the junction unmatched. Germline V gene sequence: CDR1 SGHTA, CDR2 FQGTGA. The CDR3 has 15 residues. The CDR3 DNA reads TGTGCCAGCAGCTTAGCCAGCGGGAGCCGCAATGAGCAGTTCTTC. It is translated as CASSLASGSRNEQFF.

This chain uses TRBV25-1 with TRBJ2-3; 7 bases align to TRBD1. The J segment lost 5 bases and the V segment lost 6 bases, leaving 17 bases of the junction unmatched. CDR1 MGHDK and CDR2 SYGVNS come from the germline V gene. This CDR3 comprises 17 residues. In nucleotides, the CDR3 is TGTGCCAGCAGCGTAAAAACCGGACAGGCCGGGGAAGATACGCAGTATTTT. Translation gives CASSVKTGQAGEDTQYF.